This is a list of T cell receptor beta chains from one sample in a study of beta chain features in type 1 diabetes. Assay: immunoSEQ multiplex PCR; the TCRdb copy retains only in-frame clones and omits some. This sample yields around 710,000 clones, of which approximately 13% are seen a single time; around 0.12% belongs to the top ten. Sequencing input: naive CD4+ T cells from blood. These receptors came from a young man with type 1 diabetes. Both conserved end residues are part of each CDR3. The order of the fields is V gene, D gene, J gene, CDR3 protein. The D gene is left open where the match is weak.

TRBV27	-	TRBJ2-1	CASSLEGRNEQFF
TRBV6-5	TRBD1	TRBJ1-2	CASGQGRLGYTF
TRBV13	-	TRBJ2-7	CASSLRQPNEQYF
TRBV5-1	-	TRBJ1-3	CASSRDGGNTIYF
TRBV23-1	TRBD1	TRBJ1-5	CATGDRGQPQHF
TRBV5-4	-	TRBJ1-2	CASRGEDLYGYTF
TRBV4-3	-	TRBJ2-5	CASSQGGETQYF
TRBV10-3	TRBD2	TRBJ2-1	CAIKNTSGSYNEQFF
TRBV11-2	-	TRBJ2-5	CASSRQHQETQYF
TRBV6-5	-	TRBJ1-2	CASSYSASYGYTF
TRBV20-1	-	TRBJ1-2	CSATPNYGYTF
TRBV14	TRBD1	TRBJ1-2	CASSQRTGDGYTF
TRBV30	TRBD2	TRBJ2-5	CAWSLGLAEQETQYF
TRBV2	-	TRBJ1-2	CASSEAPVDGYTF
TRBV9	-	TRBJ2-5	CASSVVGGWETQYF
TRBV2	TRBD2	TRBJ2-2	CASSREGLNTGELFF
TRBV4-3	-	TRBJ1-2	CASSQDLGQTRLAYGYTF
TRBV29-1	-	TRBJ2-5	CSVEERETQYF
TRBV7-9	TRBD1	TRBJ1-4	CASSSETGGEKLFF
TRBV10-3	-	TRBJ2-2	CAISGQEGSGELFF
TRBV7-2	-	TRBJ2-5	CASNLRYGETQYF
TRBV7-6	TRBD2	TRBJ2-3	CASSKLAGGSGTDTQYF
TRBV18	TRBD1	TRBJ1-6	CASRTGMDSPLHF
TRBV7-9	TRBD1	TRBJ1-5	CASSPSTGGNQPQHF
TRBV27	-	TRBJ1-5	CASSLDHNQPQHF
TRBV5-6	TRBD1	TRBJ2-3	CASSRDRGLTDTQYF
TRBV2	-	TRBJ1-1	CASSEGPDTEAFF
TRBV7-9	-	TRBJ2-1	CASSPRGSSYNEQFF
TRBV6-1	-	TRBJ1-5	CASSGSYPMPQHF
TRBV29-1	TRBD1	TRBJ2-5	CSVEIGTGGTQETQYF
TRBV5-1	-	TRBJ2-3	CASSLTGPDTQYF
TRBV28	-	TRBJ2-7	CASSSPPDSSYEQYF
TRBV7-8	TRBD2	TRBJ2-3	CASRGGPGTDTQYF
TRBV4-3	-	TRBJ1-2	CASSQESRTADGYTF
TRBV27	-	TRBJ1-1	CASSSSRNTEAFF
TRBV5-1	-	TRBJ1-5	CASSSGQMNQPQHF
TRBV2	TRBD1	TRBJ1-2	CASSRDRSNYGYTF
TRBV7-2	TRBD1	TRBJ1-6	CASSGQGGSPLHF
TRBV9	-	TRBJ1-1	CASSLKEAGNTEAFF
TRBV7-8	-	TRBJ1-6	CASSSDSPLHF